One sample yielded the 29 T cell receptor beta chains listed below, sequenced in a study of T cell responses to AZD1222 COVID-19 vaccine. Method: immunoSEQ multiplex PCR; TCRdb's copy keeps in-frame clones and lacks some. Of about 120,000 clones in the sample, approximately 85% were seen once. Sequenced here: peripheral blood, sampled on day 0 of AZD1222 vaccination. The receptors derive from an adult in good health.

The chain recombines TRBV20-1 with TRBJ1-4, with D tentatively TRBD1 (6 bases). The CDR3 consists of 14 residues. Trimming cost V 3 bases and J 2 bases, with 10 bases left between them. Per the germline V gene, CDR1 is DFQATT and CDR2 is SNEGSKA (reference sequence). CDR3 in amino acids: CSASPGATNEKLFF. The CDR3 region has the DNA TGCAGTGCTAGTCCGGGGGCGACTAATGAAAAACTGTTTTTT.

This rearrangement joins TRBV29-1 to TRBJ1-1; the D is unclear. The germline V and J ends were trimmed by 4 bases and 0 bases, with 9 bases remaining between them. The CDR3 has 13 amino acids. The germline V gene has CDR1 SQVTM and CDR2 ANQGSEA. CDR3 bases: TGCAGCGTTGGCTCCCCGGTGAACACTGAAGCTTTCTTT. Its protein product is CSVGSPVNTEAFF.

The gene calls are TRBV30 and TRBJ2-5; unclear D gene. This CDR3 contains 13 residues. CDR1 is GTSNPN and CDR2 is SVGIG in the germline V gene (reference sequence). The V and J ends lost 0 bases and 4 bases respectively, with 9 bases between them. The chain's CDR3 is CAWSVRLAETQYF. CDR3 bases: TGTGCCTGGAGTGTACGGTTGGCAGAGACCCAGTACTTC.

This chain uses TRBV28 with TRBJ1-5; 9 nucleotides agree with TRBD1. Germline trimming cut 6 bases from V and 7 bases from J; bases unmatched to any gene: 10. Germline CDR1 is MDHEN and CDR2 is SYDVKM. CDR3 length: 15 residues. As DNA, the CDR3 is TGTGCCAGCAGACCCGGGACAGGGTCTTGGCAGCCCCAGCATTTT. The encoded protein is CASRPGTGSWQPQHF. The whole variable domain, filled in from reference TRBV28 and TRBJ1-5, reads DVKVTQSSRYLVKRTGEKVFLECVQDMDHENMFWYRQDPGLGLRLIYFSYDVKMKEKGDIPEGYSVSREKKERFSLILESASTNQTSMYLCASRPGTGSWQPQHFGDGTRLSIL.

The CDR3 here is CAWSLGHRSTDTQYF. For the CDR3, the DNA is TGTGCCTGGAGCCTAGGGCATAGAAGCACAGATACGCAGTATTTT. V and J are TRBV30 and TRBJ2-3, with no clear D. The V gene's germline CDR1 is GTSNPN and CDR2 SVGIG (reference sequence). CDR3 length: 15 amino acids. Trimming pared 3 bases from V and 0 bases from J, leaving 13 bases between. Filled out from reference TRBV30 and TRBJ2-3, the complete variable domain reads SQTIHQWPATLVQPVGSPLSLECTVEGTSNPNLYWYRQAAGRGLQLLFYSVGIGQISSEVPQNLSASRPQDRQFILSSKKLLLSDSGFYLCAWSLGHRSTDTQYFGPGTRLTVL.

The CDR3 nucleotides are TGTGCCAGCAGTGACCCCCCCGGGCAGTTCTTC. Translating it yields CASSDPPGQFF. This chain connects TRBV6-4 to TRBJ2-1; no firm D call. The CDR3 has 11 residues. Per germline, CDR1 MRHNA and CDR2 SNTAGT. Deletions cut 2 bases from V and 12 bases from J, with 8 bases between.

The gene calls are TRBV18 and TRBJ2-7; 12 bases are shared with TRBD2. Germline CDR1 KGHSH, CDR2 LQKENI. V lost 3 bases, J lost 4 bases, and 4 bases stayed unmatched. This CDR3 has 15 amino acids. The CDR3 coding sequence is TGTGCCAGCTCACCCCCTAGCGGGGGGGGATACGAGCAGTACTTC. Its translation is CASSPPSGGGYEQYF. Full variable domain (outside the CDR3, taken from reference TRBV18 and TRBJ2-7): NAGVMQNPRHLVRRRGQEARLRCSPMKGHSHVYWYRQLPEEGLKFMVYLQKENIIDESGMPKERFSAEFPKEGPSILRIQQVVRGDSAAYFCASSPPSGGGYEQYFGPGTRLTVT.

The chain joins TRBV11-3 to TRBJ2-2, with 15 bases that match TRBD2. This CDR3 is built from 17 residues. Looked up from germline, CDR1 is SGHNT and CDR2 is YENEEA. Trimming took 5 bases from V and 6 from J; bases not matched to a gene: 7. The CDR3 region has the DNA TGTGCCAGCAGCACTGGGACTAGCGGGAGGATCGCCGGGGAGCTGTTTTTT. Translated: CASSTGTSGRIAGELFF.

The chain combines TRBV6-6 with TRBJ1-2, with D perhaps matching TRBD1 (5 bases). From germline, CDR1 is MNHNY and CDR2 SVGAGI (reference sequence). CDR3 length equals 13 residues. Trimming took off 8 bases at V and 4 bases at J, with 14 bases between the two ends. Here the CDR3 DNA reads TGTGCCAGCGACAGACCGAAATTCTATGGCTACACCTTC. Translating it yields CASDRPKFYGYTF.

The chain has TRBV12-3 or TRBV12-4 and TRBJ1-1; maybe TRBD1 (5 bases). This CDR3 spans 13 amino acids. Trimming took 6 bases from V and 9 from J, leaving 17 bases between them. Here the CDR3 DNA reads TGTGCCAGCAGATACCTCGGGGCAGGTAAAGCTTTCTTT. It translates to CASRYLGAGKAFF.

This chain connects TRBV29-1 to TRBJ1-1; 8 bases match TRBD1. Per the germline V gene, CDR1 is SQVTM and CDR2 is ANQGSEA. Trimming took 6 bases from V and 4 from J; bases not matched to a gene: 4. This CDR3 has 12 residues. Here the CDR3 reads CSVAGQATEAFF. The CDR3 nucleotides read TGCAGCGTAGCGGGACAGGCCACTGAAGCTTTCTTT.

The chain links TRBV28 to TRBJ1-2, with 12 nucleotides matching TRBD1. Germline V gene sequence: CDR1 MDHEN, CDR2 SYDVKM. The ends lost 2 bases at V and 7 bases at J; junction bases unmatched: 5. This CDR3 spans 15 amino acids. For the CDR3, the DNA is TGTGCCAGCAGTTTACGGGACAGGGGGCGGGGTGGCTACACCTTC. This codes for CASSLRDRGRGGYTF.

This clone was detected a few times. The chain couples TRBV6-2 or TRBV6-3 to TRBJ2-7; D is possibly TRBD1 (5 bases). The germline V gene encodes CDR1 MNHEY and CDR2 SVGEGT. The CDR3 is made up of 11 amino acids. The ends were cut back, 4 bases at V and 7 bases at J, with 8 bases in the middle. The CDR3 DNA follows: TGTGCCAGCAGTTTTGGGGCAGAGCAGTACTTC. Translation gives CASSFGAEQYF.

This clone was observed a handful of times. This chain connects TRBV25-1 to TRBJ2-1, with D maybe TRBD2 (6 bases). The germline V and J ends were trimmed by 6 bases and 8 bases, with 20 bases remaining between them. The CDR3 runs 15 residues. Germline V gene lookup returns CDR1 MGHDK and CDR2 SYGVNS. The CDR3 coding sequence is TGTGCCAGCAGCAGGTATATCCTAGCGACGGATGAGCAGTTCTTC. This sequence encodes CASSRYILATDEQFF.

The chain recombines TRBV5-4 with TRBJ2-3; 7 bases align to TRBD2. This CDR3 has 16 residues. Trimming took 6 bases from V and 4 from J; bases not matched to a gene: 14. CDR1 is SGHNT, CDR2 YYREEE, per germline (reference sequence). The chain's CDR3 is CASTPGGGPSADTQYF. CDR3 bases: TGTGCCAGCACCCCGGGGGGAGGCCCGAGCGCAGATACGCAGTATTTT.

V usage is TRBV18 and J usage is TRBJ1-3; possible D gene TRBD1, 5 bases. CDR1 is KGHSH, CDR2 LQKENI, per germline. The ends were cut back, 2 bases at V and 4 bases at J, with 9 bases in the middle. The CDR3 contains 14 residues. In DNA, the CDR3 is TGTGCCAGCTCACCAGTAGGGGTCGGAAACACCATATATTTT. Protein sequence: CASSPVGVGNTIYF.

This rearrangement joins TRBV6-2 or TRBV6-3 to TRBJ1-1; no definite D call. Germline CDR1 MNHEY, CDR2 SVGEGT. Trimming removed 2 bases at V and 3 bases at J, with 7 bases between. The CDR3 is 13 residues long. The CDR3 region has the DNA TGTGCCAGCAGTTACGCCTGGGACACTGAAGCTTTCTTT. This codes for CASSYAWDTEAFF.

The CDR3 DNA reads as TGTGCCAGCAGCTACGGGGGTTTAACTAATGAAAAACTGTTTTTT. Its translation: CASSYGGLTNEKLFF. The chain is built from TRBV28 and TRBJ1-4, with D possibly TRBD1 on 5 matching bases. V was cut by 6 bases and J by 1 base, with 12 bases left in between. Germline V CDR1 and CDR2: MDHEN, SYDVKM. CDR3 size: 15 residues.

The chain links TRBV3-1 (or the pseudogene TRBV3-2) to TRBJ1-5, with TRBD1 matching over 8 bases. The CDR3 is 21 residues long. The germline V gene encodes CDR1 LGHDT and CDR2 YNNKEL (reference sequence). V dropped 1 base and J dropped 1; count of bases not matched to a gene: 18. The CDR3 coding sequence is TGTGCCAGCAGCCAAGGGGTCAGGGGGCCTATGTCACAGGGCAGCAATCAGCCCCAGCATTTT. Translation: CASSQGVRGPMSQGSNQPQHF.

V gene TRBV3-1 (or the pseudogene TRBV3-2) combines with J gene TRBJ1-3, with D possibly being TRBD1 (5 bases). Looked up from germline, CDR1 is LGHDT and CDR2 is YNNKEL (reference sequence). CDR3 length equals 13 residues. Trimming removed 8 bases from V and 0 bases from J, with 8 bases in between. CDR3 amino acids: CASGGYSGNTIYF. The CDR3 nucleotides are TGTGCCAGCGGGGGGTACTCTGGAAACACCATATATTTT.

This rearrangement joins TRBV6-5 to TRBJ1-5; a weak D match, TRBD1 (6 bases). The CDR3 is made up of 13 amino acids. The germline gives CDR1 MNHEY, CDR2 SVGAGI. The V end lost 8 bases, the J end lost 6 bases, and 14 bases lay between the germline ends. The CDR3 spells CASATGIGQPQHF. CDR3 in DNA: TGTGCCAGCGCAACAGGGATTGGTCAGCCCCAGCATTTT.

The CDR3 DNA reads as TGCGCCAGCAGTTCCGATCTAAGCTCCTACAATGAGCAGTTCTTC. Translated, it gives CASSSDLSSYNEQFF. The V and J genes are TRBV5-1 and TRBJ2-1, with D unclear. Trimming took off 5 bases at V and 0 bases at J, with 12 bases between the two ends. The CDR3 has 15 amino acids. Germline V CDR1 and CDR2: SGHRS, YFSETQ.

This clone has just a few counts. The gene calls are TRBV7-2 and TRBJ2-7; 9 nucleotides match TRBD1. The CDR3 has 13 amino acids. Germline V CDR1 and CDR2: SGHTA, FQGNSA. V lost 5 bases, J lost 3 bases, and 2 bases stayed unmatched. The CDR3 nucleotides are TGTGCCAGCAGCCGGGGACAGGGCTACGAGCAGTACTTC. Translating gives CASSRGQGYEQYF. Full variable domain (missing parts from reference TRBV7-2 and TRBJ2-7): GAGVSQSPSNKVTEKGKDVELRCDPISGHTALYWYRQSLGQGLEFLIYFQGNSAPDKSGLPSDRFSAERTGGSVSTLTIQRTQQEDSAVYLCASSRGQGYEQYFGPGTRLTVT.

This clone appeared once. The CDR3 region has the DNA TGTGCCAGCAGTGGGTACCGCAGGGGACCGGGAAACACCATATATTTT. Protein sequence: CASSGYRRGPGNTIYF. This chain joins TRBV6-1 and TRBJ1-3; possibly TRBD1 for D (6 bases). Germline V gives CDR1 MNHNS, CDR2 SASEGT. This CDR3 spans 16 amino acids. V shed 4 bases and J shed 4 bases, with 17 bases lying between them.

This clone showed up just a few times. This chain joins TRBV11-2 and TRBJ1-2; D is unresolved. The CDR3 consists of 15 residues. Germline lookup yields CDR1 SGHAT and CDR2 FQNNGV. Trimming cost V 2 bases and J 7 bases, with 17 bases left between them. The CDR3 bases are TGTGCCAGCAGCTTATCGGCACACGGGAGCCTTGGCTACACCTTC. Its translation: CASSLSAHGSLGYTF.

This chain connects TRBV27 to TRBJ1-1; D remains ambiguous. V lost 3 bases and J 0 bases, leaving 11 bases between the germline ends. The CDR3 contains 15 residues. Germline V gives CDR1 MNHEY, CDR2 SMNVEV (reference sequence). CDR3 region: CASSFRAGVNTEAFF. CDR3 coding DNA: TGTGCCAGCAGTTTTAGAGCAGGAGTGAACACTGAAGCTTTCTTT.

The J gene is TRBJ1-5, the V gene TRBV9; tentative D call: TRBD1 (5 bases). This CDR3 has 15 amino acids. Germline CDR1 is SGDLS and CDR2 is YYNGEE. The CDR3 DNA follows: TGTCCTACTCTAACCGGGACCAAAGAAGATCAGCCCCAGCATTTT. Amino acids: CPTLTGTKEDQPQHF. Full variable domain (rest looked up from reference TRBV9 and TRBJ1-5): DSGVTQTPKHLITATGQRVTLRCSPRSGDLSVYWYQQSLDQGLQFLIQYYNGEERAKGNILERFSAQQFPDLHSELNLSSLELGDSALYFCPTLTGTKEDQPQHFGDGTRLSIL.

The rearrangement joins TRBV12-3 or TRBV12-4 to TRBJ1-5; 7 nucleotides line up with TRBD1. The junction had 7 bases not matched to a gene; V was cut back by 5 bases and J by 9 bases. The CDR3 runs 13 residues. CDR3 residues: CASSGRGQGPQHF. The CDR3 DNA reads TGTGCCAGCAGTGGAAGGGGGCAAGGGCCCCAGCATTTT.

Here the CDR3 reads CASSVGGNEQFF. For the CDR3, the DNA is TGTGCCAGCAGCGTGGGAGGCAATGAGCAGTTCTTC. This chain connects TRBV11-3 to TRBJ2-1; possibly TRBD2 for D (6 bases). V was trimmed by 5 bases and J by 6 bases, leaving 8 bases between them. Germline V gene sequence: CDR1 SGHNT, CDR2 YENEEA. This CDR3 region has 12 residues.